This T cell receptor beta chain was documented in a study of blood T cell repertoires in COVID-19. Study overall: The United States, Italy and Spain provided the acute and convalescent COVID-19 samples.

Using immunoSEQ multiplex PCR, the repertoire was profiled, and TCRdb retains in-frame clones only, with some absent. The sample lists fewer than 300,000 clones, approximately 82% seen once, with 2.5% to 3.5% in the top ten. The germline CDR1 and CDR2 sequences are SGHRS and YFSETQ. This CDR3 spans 17 amino acids. V lost 2 bases and J 4 bases, leaving 16 bases between the germline ends. The chain recombines TRBV5-1 with TRBJ2-6; D uncertain. This TCR was recovered from a woman aged 18-29 years with acute or convalescent COVID-19. The sequencing sample was made of peripheral blood. CDR3 sequence (DNA): TGCGCCAGCAGCTTTGATCCAGCTACGACAGGGGCCAACGTCCTGACTTTC. This encodes CASSFDPATTGANVLTF.